The 21 T cell receptor beta chains in this list originate from one sample, sequenced in a study of blood T cell repertoires in COVID-19. Profiled with immunoSEQ multiplex PCR; TCRdb holds only in-frame clones, not every one. The sample includes some 51,000 clones, roughly 91% of them seen just once. The sample comprised peripheral blood. The receptors come from a man in his fifties with active COVID-19.

The chain uses TRBV7-3 and TRBJ2-1, with TRBD2 identical over 9 bases. The germline V gene has CDR1 SGHTA and CDR2 FQGTGA. Trimming at V came to 6 bases and at J to 9 bases, leaving 9 bases not matched to a gene. This CDR3 comprises 14 residues. DNA of the CDR3: TGTGCCAGCAGATCTAGCGGGGATCGAGGTGAGCAGTTCTTC. Protein sequence: CASRSSGDRGEQFF.

The chain employs TRBV7-3 and TRBJ2-5; TRBD2 agrees at 15 bases. The CDR3 totals 16 residues. Trimming removed 4 bases from V and 4 bases from J; junction bases left unmatched: 4. Looked up from germline, CDR1 is SGHTA and CDR2 is FQGTGA. The chain's CDR3 is CASSSRGLAGGETQYF. Here the CDR3 DNA reads TGTGCCAGCAGCTCGAGGGGACTAGCGGGGGGAGAGACCCAGTACTTC.

The chain couples TRBV9 to TRBJ2-5; perhaps TRBD1 as D (5 bases). The germline gives CDR1 SGDLS, CDR2 YYNGEE. V lost 0 bases to trimming and J lost 1 base, with 7 bases between them. The CDR3 spans 14 residues. The CDR3 is CASSVAGRQETQYF. The CDR3 DNA is TGTGCCAGCAGCGTAGCAGGGCGCCAAGAGACCCAGTACTTC.

CDR3 in DNA: TGTGCCAGCAGCCCAAGGAGCGGCGTCACCCAACTGTTTTTT. This translates into CASSPRSGVTQLFF. The chain combines TRBV7-9 with TRBJ1-4; unclear D gene. The V gene's germline CDR1 is SEHNR and CDR2 FQNEAQ (reference sequence). The CDR3 consists of 14 residues. V gave up 5 bases and J gave up 12 bases, with 19 bases separating them.

This clone appeared a single time. DNA of the CDR3: TGTGCCAGCAGCTTAGGGAATTTTTTGCAGGGGGCTCTAGATGAGCAGTTCTTC. Its translation is CASSLGNFLQGALDEQFF. V is TRBV7-6 and J is TRBJ2-1, with 8 positions matching TRBD1. This CDR3 region has 18 residues. V shed 1 base, J shed 8 bases, and the junction held 16 bases outside the gene matches. Germline V CDR1 and CDR2: SGHVS, FNYEAQ.

The CDR3 reads CASSLGGADTQYF. CDR3 nucleotide sequence: TGCGCCAGCAGCCTCGGGGGGGCAGATACGCAGTATTTT. V and J are TRBV4-3 and TRBJ2-3; TRBD2 matches at 8 bases. With V trimmed by 4 bases and J by 4 bases, 1 base remained unmatched. CDR3 length: 13 amino acids. The germline gives CDR1 LGHNA, CDR2 YSLEER.

The rearrangement joins TRBV27 to TRBJ2-7, with D unclear. V was pared by 1 base and J by 2 bases, with 15 bases between. Germline V gene lookup returns CDR1 MNHEY and CDR2 SMNVEV (reference sequence). This CDR3 has 16 residues. The CDR3 DNA reads TGTGCCAGCAGTTTATTTGGGCAGCCGCTCCCCTACGAGCAGTACTTC. Translation gives CASSLFGQPLPYEQYF.

The rearrangement links TRBV3-1 (or the pseudogene TRBV3-2) to TRBJ1-5; D gene unclear. Germline V gene lookup returns CDR1 LGHDT and CDR2 YNNKEL (reference sequence). Trimming shortened V by 1 base and J by 4 bases, and 2 bases separated the two germline ends. The CDR3 spans 12 residues. The CDR3 DNA reads TGTGCCAGCAGCCAAGCTAATCAGCCCCAGCATTTT. Encoded protein: CASSQANQPQHF.

The CDR3 loop is CASSIKRGGVETQYF. CDR3 in DNA: TGTGCCAGTAGTATAAAGCGGGGGGGCGTAGAGACCCAGTACTTC. The genes are TRBV19 and TRBJ2-5; 10 nucleotides match TRBD2. There are 15 residues in the CDR3. CDR1 is LNHDA and CDR2 is SQIVND in the germline V gene (reference sequence). The V gene end was trimmed by 2 bases and the J gene end by 4 bases; junction bases not matched to a gene: 4.

The gene calls are TRBV3-1 (or the pseudogene TRBV3-2) and TRBJ2-6; D perhaps matches TRBD1 (7 bases). Germline V gene sequence: CDR1 LGHDT, CDR2 YNNKEL (reference sequence). This CDR3 spans 16 amino acids. The V end lost 4 bases, the J end lost 0 bases, and 10 bases lay between the germline ends. The CDR3 loop is CASSRRGHSGANVLTF. The CDR3, as DNA: TGTGCCAGCAGCCGGAGGGGGCACTCTGGGGCCAACGTCCTGACTTTC.

Here the CDR3 DNA reads TGTGCCAGCAGTCCTCGACAGGGATTCCAGGAAAAACTGTTTTTT. It specifies CASSPRQGFQEKLFF. The genes are TRBV27 and TRBJ1-4; 7 nucleotides line up with TRBD1. The CDR3 sequence is 15 residues long. Germline CDR1 reads MNHEY; CDR2 reads SMNVEV (reference sequence). Unmatched junction bases numbered 11, after V lost 5 bases and J lost 8 bases.

The rearrangement joins TRBV6-5 to TRBJ2-1, with D possibly matching TRBD2 (6 bases). This CDR3 contains 14 residues. Between the trimmed V and J ends, which lost 6 bases and 0 bases, there was a span of 9 bases. Germline V lookup: CDR1 MNHEY, CDR2 SVGAGI. Here the CDR3 reads CASRGLSSYNEQFF. The CDR3 DNA follows: TGTGCCAGCAGGGGACTGAGCTCCTACAATGAGCAGTTCTTC.

CDR3 sequence (DNA): TGTGCCAGCAGCCCCAATAGCGGGGGGGGTCCCACAGATACGCAGTATTTT. Residues: CASSPNSGGGPTDTQYF. V usage is TRBV5-4 and J usage is TRBJ2-3; TRBD2 matches at 11 bases. The CDR3 contains 17 residues. The V gene end was trimmed by 4 bases and the J gene end by 2 bases; junction bases not matched to a gene: 9. Germline CDR1 reads SGHNT; CDR2 reads YYREEE (reference sequence).

The V and J genes are TRBV7-9 and TRBJ1-1; D remains unclear. The CDR3 sequence is 15 residues long. Germline lookup yields CDR1 SEHNR and CDR2 FQNEAQ (reference sequence). Trimming stripped 0 bases from V and 1 base from J, with 9 bases between. CDR3 coding DNA: TGTGCCAGCAGCTTAGCTACGGGTCAGAACACTGAAGCTTTCTTT. Encoded protein: CASSLATGQNTEAFF.

The CDR3 loop is CASSEAGDSTDTQYF. In DNA form, the CDR3 reads TGTGCCAGCAGTGAGGCGGGGGACTCGACAGATACGCAGTATTTT. The chain couples TRBV2 to TRBJ2-3; 7 nucleotides align to TRBD2. The CDR3 is 15 residues long. CDR1 is SNHLY and CDR2 is FYNNEI in the germline V gene. Trimming removed 3 bases from V and 3 bases from J; junction bases left unmatched: 6. The complete variable domain, with remaining parts taken from reference TRBV2 and TRBJ2-3, reads EPEVTQTPSHQVTQMGQEVILRCVPISNHLYFYWYRQILGQKVEFLVSFYNNEISEKSEIFDDQFSVERPDGSNFTLKIRSTKLEDSAMYFCASSEAGDSTDTQYFGPGTRLTVL.

The rearrangement joins TRBV2 to TRBJ1-1; D is perhaps TRBD1 (6 bases). The CDR3 runs 13 residues. Germline CDR1 is SNHLY and CDR2 is FYNNEI. Trimming cost V 11 bases and J 1 base, with 14 bases left between them. CDR3 bases: TGTGCCTCTGGAGCAGGGGAGAACACTGAAGCTTTCTTT. Amino acids: CASGAGENTEAFF.

CDR3 in amino acids: CASSGDTSGSVRGNPGELFF. CDR3 DNA: TGTGCCAGCAGTGGTGATACTAGCGGGAGTGTGAGGGGGAATCCCGGGGAGCTGTTTTTT. The rearrangement uses TRBV6-1 and TRBJ2-2; TRBD2 agrees at 11 bases. The J segment lost 6 bases and the V segment lost 4 bases, leaving 19 bases of the junction unmatched. This CDR3 has 20 amino acids. Germline assignment: CDR1 MNHNS and CDR2 SASEGT.

V usage is TRBV6-5 and J usage is TRBJ1-4; TRBD1 matches at 8 bases. The ends lost 5 bases at V and 5 bases at J; junction bases unmatched: 1. The V gene's germline CDR1 is MNHEY and CDR2 SVGAGI. The CDR3 runs to 13 residues. The CDR3 DNA follows: TGTGCCAGCAGTAGACAGGGGAATGAAAAACTGTTTTTT. Translated: CASSRQGNEKLFF.

This chain joins TRBV19 and TRBJ1-2; 7 bases agree with TRBD1. The V gene end was trimmed by 6 bases and the J gene end by 4 bases; junction bases not matched to a gene: 14. The CDR3 totals 16 residues. Germline-derived CDR1 and CDR2 are LNHDA and SQIVND (reference sequence). The CDR3 nucleotides read TGTGCCAGTAGACCCAGTGCGACAGGGCTAGGCTATGGCTACACCTTC. Its translation is CASRPSATGLGYGYTF.

This rearrangement joins TRBV5-6 to TRBJ2-5; 8 bases are shared with TRBD1. This CDR3 spans 14 amino acids. The J segment lost 5 bases and the V segment lost 6 bases, leaving 9 bases of the junction unmatched. CDR1 is SGHDT and CDR2 is YYEEEE in the germline V gene. The CDR3 nucleotides are TGTGCCAGCATCATCCTCGGACAGGGTGAGACCCAGTACTTC. Translated, it gives CASIILGQGETQYF.

The rearrangement uses TRBV28 and TRBJ2-7; D might be TRBD1 (6 bases). V gave up 9 bases and J gave up 1 base, with 16 bases separating them. Germline loops: CDR1 MDHEN, CDR2 SYDVKM. The CDR3 runs 14 residues. CDR3 in DNA: TGTGCCAGTAAACAGGGTTTCGGGTCCTACGAGCAGTACTTC. As protein: CASKQGFGSYEQYF.